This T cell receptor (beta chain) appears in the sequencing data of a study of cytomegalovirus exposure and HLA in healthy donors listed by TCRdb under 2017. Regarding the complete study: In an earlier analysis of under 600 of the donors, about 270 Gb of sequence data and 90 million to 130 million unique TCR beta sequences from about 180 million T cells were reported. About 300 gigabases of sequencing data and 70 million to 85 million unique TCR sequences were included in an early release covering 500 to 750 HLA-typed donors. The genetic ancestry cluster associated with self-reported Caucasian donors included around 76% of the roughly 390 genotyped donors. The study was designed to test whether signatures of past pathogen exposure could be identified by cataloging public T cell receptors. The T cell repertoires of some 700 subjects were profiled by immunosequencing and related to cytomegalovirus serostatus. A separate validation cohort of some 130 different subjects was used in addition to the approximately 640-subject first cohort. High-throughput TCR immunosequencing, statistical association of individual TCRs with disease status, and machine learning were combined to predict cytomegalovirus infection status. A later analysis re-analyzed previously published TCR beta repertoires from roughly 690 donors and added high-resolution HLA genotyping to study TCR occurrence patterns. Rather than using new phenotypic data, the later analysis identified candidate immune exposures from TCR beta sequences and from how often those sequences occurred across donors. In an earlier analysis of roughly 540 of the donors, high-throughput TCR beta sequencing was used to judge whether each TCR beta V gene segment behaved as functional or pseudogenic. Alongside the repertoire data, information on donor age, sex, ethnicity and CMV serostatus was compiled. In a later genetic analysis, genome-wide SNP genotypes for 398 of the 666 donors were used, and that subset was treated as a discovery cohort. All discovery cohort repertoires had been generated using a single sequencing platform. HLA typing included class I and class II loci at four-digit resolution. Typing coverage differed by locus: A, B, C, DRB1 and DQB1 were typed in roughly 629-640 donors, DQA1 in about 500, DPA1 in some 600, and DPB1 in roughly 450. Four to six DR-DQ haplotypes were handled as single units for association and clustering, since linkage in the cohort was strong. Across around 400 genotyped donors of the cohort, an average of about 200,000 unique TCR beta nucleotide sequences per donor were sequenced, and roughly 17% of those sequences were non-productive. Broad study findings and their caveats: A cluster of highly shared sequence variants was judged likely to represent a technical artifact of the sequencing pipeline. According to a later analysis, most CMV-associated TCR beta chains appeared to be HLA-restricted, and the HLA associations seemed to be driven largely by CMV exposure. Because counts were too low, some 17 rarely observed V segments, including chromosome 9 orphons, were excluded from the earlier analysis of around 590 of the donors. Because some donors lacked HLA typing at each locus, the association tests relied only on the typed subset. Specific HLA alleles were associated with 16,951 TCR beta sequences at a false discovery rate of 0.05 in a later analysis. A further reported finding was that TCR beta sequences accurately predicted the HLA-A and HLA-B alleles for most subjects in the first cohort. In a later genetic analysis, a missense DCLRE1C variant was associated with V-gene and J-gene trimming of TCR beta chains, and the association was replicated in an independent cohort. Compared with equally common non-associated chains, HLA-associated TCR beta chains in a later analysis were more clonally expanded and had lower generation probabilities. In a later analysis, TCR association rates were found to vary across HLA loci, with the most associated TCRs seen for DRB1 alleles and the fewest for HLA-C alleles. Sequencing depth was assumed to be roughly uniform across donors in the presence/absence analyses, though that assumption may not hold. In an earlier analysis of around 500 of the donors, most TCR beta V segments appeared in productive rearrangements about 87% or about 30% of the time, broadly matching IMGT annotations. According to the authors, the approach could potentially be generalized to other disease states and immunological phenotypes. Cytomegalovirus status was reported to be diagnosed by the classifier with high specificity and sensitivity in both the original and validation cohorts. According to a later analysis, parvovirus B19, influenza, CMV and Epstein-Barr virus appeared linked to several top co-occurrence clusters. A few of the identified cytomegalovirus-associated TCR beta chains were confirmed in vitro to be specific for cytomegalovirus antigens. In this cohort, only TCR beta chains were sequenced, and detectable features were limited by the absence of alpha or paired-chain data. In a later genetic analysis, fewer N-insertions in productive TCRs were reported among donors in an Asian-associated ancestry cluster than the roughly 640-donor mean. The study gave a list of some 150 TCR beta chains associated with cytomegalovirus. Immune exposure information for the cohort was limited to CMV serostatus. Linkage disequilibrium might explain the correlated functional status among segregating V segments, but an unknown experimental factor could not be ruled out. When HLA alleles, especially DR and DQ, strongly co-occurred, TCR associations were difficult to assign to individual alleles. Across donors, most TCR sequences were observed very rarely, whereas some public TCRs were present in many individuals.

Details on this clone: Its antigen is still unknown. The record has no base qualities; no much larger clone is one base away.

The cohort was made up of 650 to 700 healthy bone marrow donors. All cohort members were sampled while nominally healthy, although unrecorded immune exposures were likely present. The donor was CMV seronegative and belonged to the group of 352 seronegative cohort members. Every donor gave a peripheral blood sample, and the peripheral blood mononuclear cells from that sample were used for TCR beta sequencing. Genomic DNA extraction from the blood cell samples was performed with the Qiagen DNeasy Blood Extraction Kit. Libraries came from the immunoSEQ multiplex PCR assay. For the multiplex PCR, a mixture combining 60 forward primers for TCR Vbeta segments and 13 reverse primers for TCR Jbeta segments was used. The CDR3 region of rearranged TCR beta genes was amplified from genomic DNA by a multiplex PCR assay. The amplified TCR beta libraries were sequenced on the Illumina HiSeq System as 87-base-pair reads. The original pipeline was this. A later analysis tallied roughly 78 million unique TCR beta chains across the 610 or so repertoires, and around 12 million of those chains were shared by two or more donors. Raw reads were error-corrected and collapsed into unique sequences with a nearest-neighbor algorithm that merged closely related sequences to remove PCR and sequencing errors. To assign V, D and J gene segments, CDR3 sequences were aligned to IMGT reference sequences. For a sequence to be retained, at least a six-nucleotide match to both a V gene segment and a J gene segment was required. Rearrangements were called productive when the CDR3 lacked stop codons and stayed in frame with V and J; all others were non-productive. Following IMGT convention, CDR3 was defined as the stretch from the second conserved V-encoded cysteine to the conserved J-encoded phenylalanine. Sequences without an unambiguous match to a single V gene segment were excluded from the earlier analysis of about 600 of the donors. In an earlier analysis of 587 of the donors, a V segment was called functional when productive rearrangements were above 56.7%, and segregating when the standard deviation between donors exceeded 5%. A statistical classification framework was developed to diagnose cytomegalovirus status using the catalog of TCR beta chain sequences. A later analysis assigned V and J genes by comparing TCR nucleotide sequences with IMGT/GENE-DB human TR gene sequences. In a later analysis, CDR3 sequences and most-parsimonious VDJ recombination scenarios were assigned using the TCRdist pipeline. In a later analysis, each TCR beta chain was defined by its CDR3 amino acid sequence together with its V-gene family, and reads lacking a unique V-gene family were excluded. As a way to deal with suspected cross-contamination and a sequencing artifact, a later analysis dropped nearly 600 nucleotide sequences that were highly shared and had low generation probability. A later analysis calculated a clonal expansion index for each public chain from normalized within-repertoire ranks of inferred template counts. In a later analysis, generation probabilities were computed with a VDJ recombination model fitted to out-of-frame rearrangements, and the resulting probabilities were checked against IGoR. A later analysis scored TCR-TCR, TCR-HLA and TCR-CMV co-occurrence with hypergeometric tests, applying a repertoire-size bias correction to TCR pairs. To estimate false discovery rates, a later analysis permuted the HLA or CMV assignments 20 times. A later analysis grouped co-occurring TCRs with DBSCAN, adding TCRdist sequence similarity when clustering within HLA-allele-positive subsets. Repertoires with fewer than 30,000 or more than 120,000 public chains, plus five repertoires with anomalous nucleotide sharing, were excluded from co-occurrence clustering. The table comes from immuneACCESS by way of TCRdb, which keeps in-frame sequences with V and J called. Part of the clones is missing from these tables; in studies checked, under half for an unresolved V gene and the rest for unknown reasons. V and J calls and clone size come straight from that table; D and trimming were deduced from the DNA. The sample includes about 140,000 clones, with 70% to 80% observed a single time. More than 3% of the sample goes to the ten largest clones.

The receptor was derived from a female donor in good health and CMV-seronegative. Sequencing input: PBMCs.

The DNA is TGTGCCAGCAGTCCGACTACTAGCGGGAGGGGCAATGAGCAGTTCTTC. Translated, this is CASSPTTSGRGNEQFF. Recombination joined TRBV27 with TRBJ2-1, with 13 bases aligning to TRBD2. V has 5 bases trimmed and J has 6 bases trimmed; junction bases matching no gene number 7. The CDR3 runs 16 residues from the cysteine to the phenylalanine. Only the CDR3 region is kept as DNA, spanning 48 bases read in frame from base 1. Per the germline V gene (reference sequence), MNHEY is the CDR1 and SMNVEV is the CDR2.